This T cell receptor beta chain comes out of a study of T-cell reconstitution after alpha-beta-depleted transplantation in children. Trimming removed 3 bases from V and 3 bases from J, with 20 bases in between. CDR1 is LGHNA and CDR2 is YNFKEQ in the germline V gene. The CDR3 extends over 17 amino acids. Preparation of the TCRbeta library used unique molecular identifiers. TCRdb re-called the PCR reads with MiXCR, one entry per CDR3 protein. The data hold approximately 1,000,000 distinct CDR3 sequences, with about 26% observed a single time. This clonotype has just a few counts. Its target is unknown. Study-wide results and limits: Surviving recipient T cells and thymic progenitors accounted for the high day-60 TCRbeta diversity observed in some patients. Reported findings indicate that, about two months after transplant, alpha-beta T cells came from several hundred expanded clones, which were derived from non-depleted graft cells. T-cell counts and diversity at one year post-transplant came mainly from newly produced T cells.

Here the sequenced sample was PBMCs, mostly from graft donor cells, taken 360 days after TCRalphabeta/CD19-depleted stem cell transplant. The sequence was collected from a boy under two years old who had a stem cell transplant for SCID, so the T cells may come from the graft donor. The genes are TRBV4-2 and TRBJ1-1; D is unresolved. The CDR3 sequence: CASSHPGPRTRDTEAFF. The CDR3 DNA reads as TGTGCCAGCAGCCACCCAGGTCCTAGGACTAGGGACACTGAAGCTTTCTTT.